This T cell receptor (beta chain) was obtained from a study of OX40 agonist ivuxolimab in advanced cancers. Measured with immunoSEQ multiplex PCR; TCRdb has only the in-frame clones, and not every one. The sample contains tens of thousands of clones, 70% to 90% of which appear only once. The CDR3 covers 13 residues. Trimming took 8 bases from V and 8 from J; bases not matched to a gene: 8. CDR1 is LGHNA, CDR2 YSLEER, per germline. The material was CD4+ or CD8+ T cells sorted from blood, obtained in a trial of the OX40 agonist ivuxolimab. The chain recombines TRBV4-3 with TRBJ1-2, with TRBD1 matching 10 bases. This clonotype originated in an adult with an advanced solid tumor such as melanoma, head and neck, liver or kidney cancer. The DNA of the CDR3 is TGCGCCAGCGGTGCGAAGGGACAGGGGGGCTACACCTTC. Its translation is CASGAKGQGGYTF.